The source of this T cell receptor beta chain is a study of technical replicates of blood from a few donors. The data were produced by immunoSEQ multiplex PCR, yet TCRdb's version contains in-frame clones alone and is incomplete. Of some 80,000 clones listed, approximately 92% are singletons. The CDR3 is 16 residues long. V shed 2 bases and J 5 bases; nucleotides not matched to a gene: 8. Germline CDR1 MGHDK, CDR2 SYGVNS. Sequenced input: T cells isolated from PBMCs. This receptor was taken from a human donor in good health. V and J are TRBV25-1 and TRBJ1-4; TRBD1 matches at 7 bases. The CDR3 sequence is CASSETTGAMNEKLFF. The CDR3 region has the DNA TGTGCCAGCAGTGAAACCACAGGGGCGATGAATGAAAAACTGTTTTTT. The whole variable domain, filled in from reference TRBV25-1 and TRBJ1-4, reads EADIYQTPRYLVIGTGKKITLECSQTMGHDKMYWYQQDPGMELHLIHYSYGVNSTEKGDLSSESTVSRIRTEHFPLTLESARPSHTSQYLCASSETTGAMNEKLFFGSGTQLSVL.